These T cell receptor beta chains were read from a single sample in a study of blood T cell repertoires in COVID-19. Libraries were prepared by immunoSEQ multiplex PCR; TCRdb keeps only in-frame clonotypes and omits some of them. The sample has 68,000 or so clones, roughly 88% seen once; the top ten hold about 2.4%. Specimen: peripheral blood. All receptors derive from a human donor in a cohort sampled during active COVID-19. Both conserved end residues are part of each CDR3. The order of the fields is clone size, J gene, V gene, D gene, CDR3 DNA, CDR3 protein. The D gene is left open where the match is weak. The listing skips clone size in some rows; elsewhere it reads once, few, many or a size class.

NA TRBJ2-7 TRBV4-3 TRBD1 TGCGCCAGCAGCCAGGACAGGGGGCCAAATTTCAAGCAGTACTTC CASSQDRGPNFKQYF
NA TRBJ2-1 TRBV28 NA TGTGCCAGCAGCAAATCGGGACTCGGCGGGTTCTTC CASSKSGLGGFF
NA TRBJ2-1 TRBV19 NA TGTGCCAGTAGGCGGGGAGGCAATGAGCAGTTCTTC CASRRGGNEQFF
NA TRBJ1-3 TRBV5-5 TRBD1 TGTGCCAGCAGCGGGGGGAGGACAGGGTCGAACACCATATATTTT CASSGGRTGSNTIYF
once TRBJ2-1 TRBV5-1 TRBD2 TGCGCCAGCAGCTTGGAGCTAGCGGGGGACGGTGAGCAGTTCTTC CASSLELAGDGEQFF
once TRBJ1-2 TRBV10-3 NA TGTGCCACCGAAGGAGCTAACTATGGCTACACCTTC CATEGANYGYTF
NA TRBJ2-3 TRBV7-2 TRBD1 TGTGCCAGCAGCTCGGACAGGGTAGCAGATACGCAGTATTTT CASSSDRVADTQYF
NA TRBJ2-3 TRBV19 TRBD2 TGTGCCAGTAGTCCGCTAGCGGGGACTAGCACAGATACGCAGTATTTT CASSPLAGTSTDTQYF
NA TRBJ2-3 TRBV6-1 TRBD2 TGTGCCAGCAGTGAAGCGGGGACTAGCGGGAGAAGACGCACAGATACGCAGTATTTT CASSEAGTSGRRRTDTQYF
NA TRBJ2-3 TRBV3-1/TRBV3-2 TRBD2 TGTGCCAGCAGCCAAGGTACTAGCGGTAGCACAGATACGCAGTATTTT CASSQGTSGSTDTQYF
NA TRBJ1-2 TRBV19 NA TGTGCCAGACCGCCGGGACATAGTGGCTACACCTTC CARPPGHSGYTF
NA TRBJ2-7 TRBV5-1 NA TGCGCCAGCAGCAAAACCAGAATCACCTCCTACGAGCAGTACTTC CASSKTRITSYEQYF
NA TRBJ2-3 TRBV7-2 NA TGTGCCAGCAGCTTAAACAGCGGAATCACAGATACGCAGTATTTT CASSLNSGITDTQYF